The 11 T cell receptor beta chains below all came from one sample that was sequenced in a study of control samples from healthy donors and cancer patients. Assay used: immunoSEQ multiplex PCR; TCRdb lists only in-frame clones, some missing. Among nearly 200,000 clones listed, over 80% were seen once. Sequencing was carried out using blood. The receptor source for this set is a man aged 25 to 40 in good health.

J is TRBJ2-7 and V is TRBV3-1 (or the pseudogene TRBV3-2); no clear D gene. The CDR3 sequence is 13 residues long. Trimming removed 0 bases at V and 3 bases at J, with 6 bases between. Germline CDR1 LGHDT, CDR2 YNNKEL (reference sequence). CDR3 bases: TGTGCCAGCAGCCAAGAGCGACACTACGAGCAGTACTTC. This sequence encodes CASSQERHYEQYF.

The V call is TRBV3-1 (or the pseudogene TRBV3-2), the J call TRBJ1-1, with D hard to call. Trimming cost V 3 bases and J 9 bases, with 8 bases left between them. The CDR3 totals 11 residues. CDR1 and CDR2 (germline): LGHDT, YNNKEL (reference sequence). CDR3 in DNA: TGTGCCAGCAGCCAGCGTGGGAAAGCTTTCTTT. Translation gives CASSQRGKAFF.

The chain has TRBV25-1 and TRBJ2-3, with 7 positions matching TRBD2. CDR1 MGHDK and CDR2 SYGVNS come from the germline V gene. CDR3 length: 16 amino acids. V dropped 1 base and J dropped 4; count of bases not matched to a gene: 8. CDR3 DNA: TGTGCCAGCAGTGAATGGGGGGGGGACGGAGCAGATACGCAGTATTTT. Translating it yields CASSEWGGDGADTQYF.

The rearrangement uses TRBV7-8 and TRBJ1-3; no reliable D call. Germline V lookup: CDR1 SGHVS, CDR2 FQNEAQ. V shed 5 bases and J shed 2 bases, with 13 bases lying between them. The CDR3 sequence is 15 residues long. The chain's CDR3 is CASSPRHGTGNTIYF. The CDR3 DNA reads as TGTGCCAGCAGCCCCAGGCATGGGACTGGAAACACCATATATTTT.

CDR3 residues: CAWSIFSLGGAEGYTF. The CDR3 DNA follows: TGTGCCTGGAGTATCTTCAGTTTGGGGGGCGCAGAGGGCTACACCTTC. The chain carries TRBV30 and TRBJ1-2; D possibly corresponds to TRBD1 (6 bases). Germline CDR1 is GTSNPN and CDR2 is SVGIG (reference sequence). Between the trimmed V and J ends, which lost 2 bases and 8 bases, there was a span of 24 bases. There are 16 residues in the CDR3.

The V and J genes are TRBV7-2 and TRBJ1-1; 8 positions match TRBD1. The length of the CDR3 is 17 residues. The germline V gene encodes CDR1 SGHTA and CDR2 FQGNSA. V lost 4 bases and J lost 0; bases outside the gene matches: 10. This chain's CDR3 is CASSSGTGKLMNTEAFF. The CDR3 DNA reads as TGTGCCAGCAGCTCAGGGACAGGTAAATTGATGAACACTGAAGCTTTCTTT. The variable domain in full, completed from reference TRBV7-2 and TRBJ1-1, reads GAGVSQSPSNKVTEKGKDVELRCDPISGHTALYWYRQSLGQGLEFLIYFQGNSAPDKSGLPSDRFSAERTGGSVSTLTIQRTQQEDSAVYLCASSSGTGKLMNTEAFFGQGTRLTVV.

The chain links TRBV18 to TRBJ2-7, with TRBD2 matching 7 bases. The CDR3 runs to 15 residues. Germline values: CDR1 KGHSH, CDR2 LQKENI. V shed 3 bases, J shed 3 bases, and the junction held 8 bases outside the gene matches. The DNA for the CDR3 is TGTGCCAGCTCACCCCCCGGGGGGACGCACTACGAGCAGTACTTC. This sequence encodes CASSPPGGTHYEQYF.

The J gene is TRBJ2-7, the V gene TRBV7-9, with 8 bases matching TRBD2. After removal of 5 bases from V and 2 bases from J, the junction contained 8 bases not matched to a gene. CDR3 length equals 15 residues. Germline V CDR1 and CDR2: SEHNR, FQNEAQ (reference sequence). The CDR3 nucleotides read TGTGCCAGCAGCCCATCTAGCGGGTTAACCTACGAGCAGTACTTC. It codes for CASSPSSGLTYEQYF.

There are a few counts of this clone. V and J are TRBV6-5 and TRBJ1-5; 11 positions match TRBD1. V was clipped by 8 bases and J by 5 bases; unmatched bases: 5. Germline V gene lookup returns CDR1 MNHEY and CDR2 SVGAGI. The CDR3 has 14 residues. The CDR3 protein is CASGRTGGDQPQHF. The DNA of the CDR3 is TGTGCCAGCGGGCGGACAGGGGGCGATCAGCCCCAGCATTTT.

This chain uses TRBV10-3 with TRBJ1-3; D uncertain. The CDR3 covers 14 residues. V was pared by 3 bases and J by 0 bases, with 6 bases between. CDR1 and CDR2 from the germline V gene are ENHRY and SYGVKD. The CDR3 DNA reads TGTGCCATCAGTGACCCGAGCTCTGGAAACACCATATATTTT. It specifies CAISDPSSGNTIYF.

The count of this clone is one. This chain joins TRBV2 and TRBJ2-5; 9 nucleotides agree with TRBD2. This CDR3 has 16 residues. CDR1 and CDR2 (germline): SNHLY, FYNNEI. V lost 2 bases and J lost 2; bases outside the gene matches: 6. This CDR3 reads CASSERLAGPQETQYF. CDR3 sequence (DNA): TGTGCCAGCAGTGAAAGGCTAGCGGGGCCACAAGAGACCCAGTACTTC. Based on the CDR3 plus reference TRBV2 and TRBJ2-5, the full variable domain is EPEVTQTPSHQVTQMGQEVILRCVPISNHLYFYWYRQILGQKVEFLVSFYNNEISEKSEIFDDQFSVERPDGSNFTLKIRSTKLEDSAMYFCASSERLAGPQETQYFGPGTRLLVL.